Listed below are T cell receptor beta chains from one sample, sequenced in a study of T cell changes during pregnancy in multiple sclerosis. Sequenced by immunoSEQ multiplex PCR; TCRdb stores in-frame clones only, minus some. Of about 67,000 clones listed, about 90% were seen once; the top ten hold more than 1.1%. Sequenced material: peripheral blood, taken after pregnancy. Every receptor here comes from a female donor with multiple sclerosis, enrolled in a pregnancy study. Each CDR3 is given with its conserved first and last residue. The D gene is left open where the match is weak. Where a row states a size, it is once, few, many or the class of an expanded clone; other rows omit it.

d_gene | abundance | j_gene | v_gene | CDR3nt | CDR3aa
TRBD1 | once | TRBJ1-4 | TRBV29-1 | TGCAGCGTGGGAGACAGGGCGAATGAAAAACTGTTTTTT | CSVGDRANEKLFF
TRBD1 | . | TRBJ2-1 | TRBV10-3 | TGTGCCATCAGTTCTCCGGGACAGGGTCACAATGAGCAGTTCTTC | CAISSPGQGHNEQFF
. | . | TRBJ1-4 | TRBV7-9 | TGTGCCAGCAGCCTGATCTGGGGGGCTAATGAAAAACTGTTTTTT | CASSLIWGANEKLFF
TRBD1 | once | TRBJ2-7 | TRBV2 | TGTGCCAGCAGACCCACAGGGGGCCGGCCTTACGAGCAGTACTTC | CASRPTGGRPYEQYF
TRBD1 | . | TRBJ2-5 | TRBV7-7 | TGTGCTAGCAGCTTAGGGGTGGGGACAGGGAAATTCGAGACCCAGTACTTC | CASSLGVGTGKFETQYF
TRBD1 | . | TRBJ1-1 | TRBV19 | TGTGCCAGCCACAGGGGATCCATGAACACTGAAGCTTTCTTT | CASHRGSMNTEAFF
. | once | TRBJ2-5 | TRBV18 | TGTGCCAGCTCACGAACAGGCGATCAAGAGACCCAGTACTTC | CASSRTGDQETQYF
TRBD2 | . | TRBJ2-2 | TRBV6-5 | TGTGCCAGCACTTATACGGGGGGACGAAACACCGGGGAGCTGTTTTTT | CASTYTGGRNTGELFF
. | . | TRBJ1-1 | TRBV5-1 | TGCGCCAGCAGCTTGGCGTCTAGCCCTAACACTGAAGCTTTCTTT | CASSLASSPNTEAFF
. | . | TRBJ1-1 | TRBV7-9 | TGTGCCAGCAGCTACGGAGGACCGAACACTGAAGCTTTCTTT | CASSYGGPNTEAFF
. | . | TRBJ1-1 | TRBV6-1 | TGTGCCAGCAGTACAGGAAACACTGAAGCTTTCTTT | CASSTGNTEAFF
. | . | TRBJ1-2 | TRBV18 | TGTGCCAGCTCACCAGGGAATTGGCAGGGGAAAGCTAGCTATGGCTACACCTTC | CASSPGNWQGKASYGYTF
TRBD2 | . | TRBJ2-3 | TRBV2 | TGTGCCAGCCGGGCGGGAGGGCCGGGGGATACGCAGTATTTT | CASRAGGPGDTQYF
TRBD2 | . | TRBJ2-1 | TRBV5-1 | TGCGCCAGCAGCTGGACTAGCGGGACTTACAATGAGCAGTTCTTC | CASSWTSGTYNEQFF
TRBD1 | . | TRBJ2-5 | TRBV5-4 | TGTGCCAGCAGCTTGTTCGGGGCAGGGGGCAGAAAAGAGACCCAGTACTTC | CASSLFGAGGRKETQYF
TRBD2 | . | TRBJ2-3 | TRBV4-1 | TGCGCCAGCAGCCAAGATTTTGGACTAGCGGGAAGGGATACGCAGTATTTT | CASSQDFGLAGRDTQYF
TRBD2 | . | TRBJ2-1 | TRBV5-4 | TGTGCCAGCAGCCGTCAGCGGGAGGGCATCAATGAGCAGTTCTTC | CASSRQREGINEQFF
. | . | TRBJ2-1 | TRBV4-2 | TGTGCCAGCAGCCAAGTTAGCGTGTCCTACAATGAGCAGTTCTTC | CASSQVSVSYNEQFF
. | . | TRBJ2-5 | TRBV6-6 | TGTGCCAGCAGTTACCCTCAAGAGACCCAGTACTTC | CASSYPQETQYF
. | . | TRBJ2-5 | TRBV30 | TGTGCCTGGAGTGTAGGAGTAATATACGAGGAGACCCAGTACTTC | CAWSVGVIYEETQYF
TRBD1 | . | TRBJ2-7 | TRBV11-3 | TGTGCCAGCAGCTCAGGACAGGGGGCTATCTACGAGCAGTACTTC | CASSSGQGAIYEQYF
TRBD1 | . | TRBJ1-1 | TRBV27 | TGTGCCAGCAGTTTAGGGCAGGGGGACACTGAAGCTTTCTTT | CASSLGQGDTEAFF
TRBD1 | . | TRBJ2-7 | TRBV19 | TGTGCCAGTATGGACGGGCAGGGGGCTTTCGAGCAGTACTTC | CASMDGQGAFEQYF
TRBD2 | . | TRBJ2-7 | TRBV27 | TGTGCCAGCAGTTGGAGAGGGGGGAGGCTAGCGGGAGGAGACTACGAGCAGTACTTC | CASSWRGGRLAGGDYEQYF
. | . | TRBJ2-7 | TRBV6-5 | TGTGCCAGCAGTTACGGTCAGACCTACGAGCAGTACTTC | CASSYGQTYEQYF
TRBD2 | . | TRBJ2-3 | TRBV6-4 | TGTGCCAGCAGTTCCGGGCGGGAGGGGACAGATACGCAGTATTTT | CASSSGREGTDTQYF
TRBD1 | . | TRBJ1-1 | TRBV5-1 | TGCGCCAGCAGCTTGACAGGGGGCAACGCTGAAGCTTTCTTT | CASSLTGGNAEAFF
. | . | TRBJ2-3 | TRBV5-1 | TGCGCCAGCACCCCCAGCGGTAGCACAGATACGCAGTATTTT | CASTPSGSTDTQYF
. | . | TRBJ2-7 | TRBV28 | TGTGCCAGCAGTCCCCCAGCGGTGACCTACGAGCAGTACTTC | CASSPPAVTYEQYF
. | once | TRBJ1-4 | TRBV6-1 | TGTGCCAGCCTGACGAGGGGGTTTAATGAAAAACTGTTTTTT | CASLTRGFNEKLFF
TRBD2 | . | TRBJ2-3 | TRBV4-3 | TGCGCCAGCAGCCAAAAGAGAGCGGGAGGGCACACAGATACGCAGTATTTT | CASSQKRAGGHTDTQYF
. | once | TRBJ2-1 | TRBV19 | TGTGCCAGTAGTATGTCGGGATTCGGCAATGAGCAGTTCTTC | CASSMSGFGNEQFF
. | . | TRBJ1-1 | TRBV5-4 | TGTGCCAGCAGCTTGGGGCCAACAGGGAGCACTGAAGCTTTCTTT | CASSLGPTGSTEAFF
. | . | TRBJ1-1 | TRBV5-6 | TGTGCCAGCAGCTTAACTGGACAGATGAACACTGAAGCTTTCTTT | CASSLTGQMNTEAFF
TRBD1 | . | TRBJ1-4 | TRBV4-1 | TGCGCCAGCAGCCAAGATTTGGGGACAGGGAGAGCAAAACTGTTTTTT | CASSQDLGTGRAKLFF
TRBD1 | . | TRBJ2-1 | TRBV7-3 | TGTGCCAGCAGCTTACGAGACAGGGGCAATGAGCAGTTCTTC | CASSLRDRGNEQFF
TRBD1 | . | TRBJ2-7 | TRBV7-2 | TGTGCCAGCAGCATGACAGGGTTGGGTCAGTACTTC | CASSMTGLGQYF
. | . | TRBJ2-7 | TRBV5-4 | TGTGCCAGCAGCTACGCCTCCGCGGACGAGCAGTACTTC | CASSYASADEQYF
TRBD1 | . | TRBJ1-2 | TRBV25-1 | TGTGCCAGCAGCGCAGGGGGCGTCTATGGCTACACCTTC | CASSAGGVYGYTF
TRBD1 | . | TRBJ2-7 | TRBV5-1 | TGCGCCAGCAGCCCCAGGGGGACAGCCTTTTCCTACGAGCAGTACTTC | CASSPRGTAFSYEQYF
. | . | TRBJ2-3 | TRBV18 | TGTGCCAGCTCACCATACGGCAGGGGCACAGATACGCAGTATTTT | CASSPYGRGTDTQYF
TRBD2 | . | TRBJ2-1 | TRBV2 | TGTGCCAGCAGCGCGACTAGCGGGGAAAGCTCCTACAATGAGCAGTTCTTC | CASSATSGESSYNEQFF
TRBD1 | . | TRBJ2-7 | TRBV27 | TGTGCCAGCAACCCCGGGACAGGCTACGAGCAGTACTTC | CASNPGTGYEQYF
TRBD2 | . | TRBJ2-1 | TRBV6-6 | TGTGTCACGAGCGGGGGGCTCTACAATGAGCAGTTCTTC | CVTSGGLYNEQFF
. | once | TRBJ2-3 | TRBV5-6 | TGTGCCAGCAGCTTGTTTGACTCTTATACGCAGTATTTT | CASSLFDSYTQYF
TRBD2 | once | TRBJ2-1 | TRBV18 | TGTGCCAGCTCAAGGACTAGCGGGAATTACAATGAGCAGTTCTTC | CASSRTSGNYNEQFF
. | . | TRBJ2-1 | TRBV6-1 | TGTGCCACCAAAAGCGGTAGCTCCTACAATGAGCAGTTCTTC | CATKSGSSYNEQFF
. | . | TRBJ1-1 | TRBV27 | TGTGCCAGCAGTTTAATATACACCGCGGGGACTGAAGCTTTCTTT | CASSLIYTAGTEAFF
TRBD2 | . | TRBJ2-3 | TRBV6-5 | TGTGCCAGCAGTTCCGGGACTAGCGCCACAGATACGCAGTATTTT | CASSSGTSATDTQYF